This entry lists 31 T cell receptor beta chains sequenced from one sample in a study of blood T cell repertoires in COVID-19. Profiled with immunoSEQ multiplex PCR; TCRdb holds only in-frame clones, not every one. The sample lists about 160,000 clones; roughly 93% were seen once. The sequencing sample was made of peripheral blood. The receptors here all came from a man aged 18 to 30 with acute or convalescent COVID-19.

The J gene is TRBJ1-5, the V gene TRBV2; unclear D gene. CDR1 and CDR2 (germline): SNHLY, FYNNEI. The CDR3 runs 14 residues. The V end lost 4 bases, the J end lost 2 bases, and 9 bases lay between the germline ends. Here the CDR3 DNA reads TGTGCCAGCAGTGGGCAGTTGGGCAATCAGCCCCAGCATTTT. It translates to CASSGQLGNQPQHF.

The chain links TRBV9 to TRBJ2-1; 16 bases fit TRBD2. Germline loops: CDR1 SGDLS, CDR2 YYNGEE. V was clipped by 5 bases and J by 7 bases; unmatched bases: 3. The CDR3 runs 15 residues. The CDR3 spells CASRRGLAGGNEQFF. CDR3 in DNA: TGTGCCAGCAGGCGGGGACTAGCGGGAGGGAATGAGCAGTTCTTC.

The genes are TRBV18 and TRBJ1-5; D remains ambiguous. Germline CDR1 KGHSH, CDR2 LQKENI. The CDR3 runs 14 residues. V was clipped by 1 base and J by 5 bases, with 9 bases between them. Here the CDR3 reads CASSPRSEDQPQHF. DNA for the CDR3: TGTGCCAGCTCACCACGATCGGAGGATCAGCCCCAGCATTTT.

The chain uses TRBV9 and TRBJ2-1; TRBD1 might be the D (6 bases). The CDR3 runs 15 residues. The ends were cut back, 2 bases at V and 4 bases at J, with 13 bases in the middle. The germline V gene encodes CDR1 SGDLS and CDR2 YYNGEE. The chain's CDR3 is CASSVRDTLYNEQFF. In DNA form, the CDR3 reads TGTGCCAGCAGCGTGAGGGACACTTTATACAATGAGCAGTTCTTC.

This sequence joins TRBV30 and TRBJ2-3; D gene unclear. The CDR3 covers 14 residues. Germline-derived CDR1 and CDR2 are GTSNPN and SVGIG (reference sequence). Trimming cost V 0 bases and J 2 bases, with 9 bases left between them. CDR3 DNA: TGTGCCTGGAGTGTATTGAGACTCACAGATACGCAGTATTTT. This encodes CAWSVLRLTDTQYF.

The gene calls are TRBV6-5 and TRBJ1-5; the D gene is possibly TRBD1 (5 bases). The CDR3 runs 13 residues. Trimming took 5 bases from V and 5 from J, leaving 10 bases between them. Looked up from germline, CDR1 is MNHEY and CDR2 is SVGAGI. CDR3 sequence (DNA): TGTGCCAGCAGTAGGGGAGGGGATCAGCCCCAGCATTTT. This codes for CASSRGGDQPQHF.

The gene calls are TRBV11-2 and TRBJ2-2; 7 bases match TRBD1. Germline trimming cut 3 bases from V and 4 bases from J; bases unmatched to any gene: 5. This CDR3 spans 15 amino acids. Germline V gives CDR1 SGHAT, CDR2 FQNNGV. The CDR3 region is CASSFGQVLTGELFF. DNA for the CDR3: TGTGCCAGCAGCTTTGGACAGGTCCTCACCGGGGAGCTGTTTTTT.

This chain links TRBV10-3 with TRBJ2-1, with 11 positions matching TRBD2. Per the germline V gene, CDR1 is ENHRY and CDR2 is SYGVKD. This CDR3 has 18 amino acids. V was pared by 3 bases and J by 4 bases, with 11 bases of the junction left unmatched. As DNA, the CDR3 is TGTGCCATCAGTGATAGTAGCGGGGGGGCCGGGATTTACAATGAGCAGTTCTTC. This translates into CAISDSSGGAGIYNEQFF.

The chain has TRBV2 and TRBJ1-4, with 7 bases lining up with TRBD1. Trimming at V came to 5 bases and at J to 5 bases, leaving 8 bases not matched to a gene. Germline CDR1 reads SNHLY; CDR2 reads FYNNEI. The CDR3 runs to 15 residues. The CDR3 bases are TGTGCCAGCAGTCCCCGGGACAGCAAAAATGAAAAACTGTTTTTT. Amino acids: CASSPRDSKNEKLFF.

The V gene is TRBV6-5, the J gene TRBJ1-4, with a weak D call TRBD1 (6 bases). V lost 6 bases and J lost 7, with 9 bases in between. Germline CDR1 MNHEY, CDR2 SVGAGI. The CDR3 spans 12 residues. The CDR3 here is CASSRGFEKLFF. Here the CDR3 DNA reads TGTGCCAGCAGCAGGGGATTTGAAAAACTGTTTTTT.

The chain is built from TRBV7-9 and TRBJ1-2, with 9 bases that match TRBD1. The CDR3 has 15 residues. V lost 5 bases, J lost 0 bases, and 4 bases stayed unmatched. CDR1 and CDR2 (germline): SEHNR, FQNEAQ (reference sequence). CDR3 sequence reads: CASSLGQGPNYGYTF. In DNA, the CDR3 is TGTGCCAGCAGCCTAGGACAGGGGCCTAACTATGGCTACACCTTC.

The V gene is TRBV19, the J gene TRBJ1-3; unclear D gene. The CDR3 has 16 amino acids. Trimming removed 3 bases at V and 0 bases at J, with 12 bases between. CDR1 LNHDA and CDR2 SQIVND come from the germline V gene (reference sequence). As DNA, the CDR3 is TGTGCCAGTAGTATTTCACGAATCGGCTCTGGAAACACCATATATTTT. As protein: CASSISRIGSGNTIYF.

The sample holds a few counts of this clone. The chain links TRBV19 to TRBJ1-1; 8 bases align to TRBD1. V shed 6 bases, J shed 11 bases, and the junction held 11 bases outside the gene matches. Germline assignment: CDR1 LNHDA and CDR2 SQIVND (reference sequence). This CDR3 spans 13 amino acids. DNA for the CDR3: TGTGCCAGTAGAACAGGGGGACAGAGGAGGGCTTTCTTT. Its protein is CASRTGGQRRAFF.

V gene TRBV28 combines with J gene TRBJ1-4; D perhaps matches TRBD1 (6 bases). CDR3 length: 13 amino acids. Per germline, CDR1 MDHEN and CDR2 SYDVKM. Between the trimmed V and J ends, which lost 7 bases and 7 bases, there was a span of 13 bases. The CDR3 region is CASTVGGGEKLFF. DNA of the CDR3: TGTGCCAGCACGGTAGGGGGTGGTGAAAAACTGTTTTTT.

V usage is TRBV5-1 and J usage is TRBJ2-1; weak D call: TRBD1 (6 bases). Deletions cut 0 bases from V and 4 bases from J, with 11 bases between. CDR3 length: 15 residues. Germline-derived CDR1 and CDR2 are SGHRS and YFSETQ. The CDR3 nucleotides are TGCGCCAGCAGCTTGGCCTCCGGGACATACAATGAGCAGTTCTTC. The encoded protein is CASSLASGTYNEQFF.

This sequence joins TRBV4-2 and TRBJ1-1, with D perhaps TRBD1 (5 bases). V was pared by 4 bases and J by 5 bases, with 11 bases between. The germline V gene encodes CDR1 LGHNA and CDR2 YNFKEQ. The length of the CDR3 is 13 residues. CDR3 region: CASSRDRGTEAFF. The CDR3 DNA reads as TGTGCCAGCAGCCGAGACCGGGGGACTGAAGCTTTCTTT.

This chain uses TRBV30 with TRBJ1-2; D is undetermined. Germline V gives CDR1 GTSNPN, CDR2 SVGIG (reference sequence). V lost 3 bases, J lost 7 bases, and 15 bases lay in between. This CDR3 is 13 amino acids long. The CDR3 DNA reads TGTGCCTGGAGCGAGTCGGGAGTCGGTGGCTACACCTTC. It specifies CAWSESGVGGYTF.

The chain carries TRBV5-1 and TRBJ2-3, with 14 positions matching TRBD2. CDR1 and CDR2 (germline): SGHRS, YFSETQ. CDR3 length: 21 residues. V trimming: 3 bases; J trimming: 0 bases; junction bases outside the gene matches: 15. The CDR3 is CASSSLTSGRAGIPSTDTQYF. Written as DNA, the CDR3 is TGCGCCAGCAGCTCCCTGACTAGCGGGAGGGCCGGAATACCTAGCACAGATACGCAGTATTTT. The complete variable domain, with remaining parts taken from reference TRBV5-1 and TRBJ2-3, reads KAGVTQTPRYLIKTRGQQVTLSCSPISGHRSVSWYQQTPGQGLQFLFEYFSETQRNKGNFPGRFSGRQFSNSRSEMNVSTLELGDSALYLCASSSLTSGRAGIPSTDTQYFGPGTRLTVL.

The chain recombines TRBV5-1 with TRBJ1-2, with TRBD1 matching over 7 bases. V shed 0 bases and J 3 bases; nucleotides not matched to a gene: 2. This CDR3 is built from 14 residues. CDR1 is SGHRS, CDR2 YFSETQ, per germline. CDR3 nucleotides: TGCGCCAGCAGCTTGGAGGGGGCGGACTATGGCTACACCTTC. Its protein is CASSLEGADYGYTF.

The rearrangement joins TRBV18 to TRBJ1-2; D perhaps matches TRBD1 (5 bases). Per germline, CDR1 KGHSH and CDR2 LQKENI. Trimming left V 5 bases short and J 8 bases short, with 15 bases between. CDR3 size: 13 residues. CDR3 coding DNA: TGTGCCAGCTCAGACAGTCGGCCGAGGGGCTACACCTTC. Its protein is CASSDSRPRGYTF.

With respect to this clone: Additional DNA sequences in this sample encode the identical CDR3. The chain carries TRBV27 and TRBJ1-5; D unresolved. V was clipped by 3 bases and J by 2 bases, with 5 bases between them. The CDR3 runs 13 residues. The germline gives CDR1 MNHEY, CDR2 SMNVEV (reference sequence). DNA of the CDR3: TGTGCCAGCAGTTTCGGGGGCAATCAGCCCCAGCATTTT. Protein: CASSFGGNQPQHF.

The rearrangement uses TRBV30 and TRBJ1-1; tentatively, D is TRBD1 (5 bases). With 0 bases removed from V and 11 bases from J, the gap between germline ends came to 16 bases. The CDR3 totals 13 residues. CDR1 and CDR2 from the germline V gene are GTSNPN and SVGIG (reference sequence). In DNA, the CDR3 is TGTGCCTGGAGTGTTGGGGGGAACAGCCTGGCTTTCTTT. This encodes CAWSVGGNSLAFF.

The chain has TRBV19 and TRBJ1-5; 10 nucleotides match TRBD1. Germline values: CDR1 LNHDA, CDR2 SQIVND (reference sequence). The CDR3 has 16 amino acids. The trim removed 5 bases at V and 7 bases at J, leaving 11 bases unmatched. The CDR3 coding sequence is TGTGCCAGTAGTTCCATAGGACAGGGGGGTGACCAGCCCCAGCATTTT. It encodes CASSSIGQGGDQPQHF.

The V and J genes are TRBV4-2 and TRBJ2-5, with D possibly being TRBD1 (5 bases). The V gene's germline CDR1 is LGHNA and CDR2 YNFKEQ. The V end was cut by 0 bases, the J end by 5 bases, with 13 bases between. This CDR3 spans 15 amino acids. CDR3: CASSQDQGNGETQYF. The CDR3 region has the DNA TGTGCCAGCAGCCAAGATCAGGGAAACGGTGAGACCCAGTACTTC.

The CDR3 DNA sequence: TGTGCCAGCAGCTCAAGCGGGGGGAGCACAGATACGCAGTATTTT. Translating gives CASSSSGGSTDTQYF. V and J are TRBV7-2 and TRBJ2-3; 9 bases map to TRBD2. The V segment lost 4 bases and the J segment 0 bases; nucleotides outside the gene matches: 2. This CDR3 comprises 15 residues. CDR1 SGHTA and CDR2 FQGNSA come from the germline V gene.

The chain uses TRBV27 and TRBJ1-5; tentative D call: TRBD1 (5 bases). CDR1 is MNHEY and CDR2 is SMNVEV in the germline V gene (reference sequence). V was pared by 6 bases and J by 1 base, with 10 bases between. The CDR3 contains 14 residues. DNA for the CDR3: TGTGCCAGCAGAACAGGTATAAGCAATCAGCCCCAGCATTTT. It is translated as CASRTGISNQPQHF.

The gene calls are TRBV5-1 and TRBJ1-5; 10 bases match TRBD1. Trimming took 0 bases from V and 8 from J; bases not matched to a gene: 5. The CDR3 has 15 residues. Germline V lookup: CDR1 SGHRS, CDR2 YFSETQ. The CDR3 nucleotides read TGCGCCAGCAGCTTGGGACTGACAGGGGGCGAGCCCCAGCATTTT. Protein product: CASSLGLTGGEPQHF.

The chain employs TRBV5-6 and TRBJ1-1; 8 bases are a match to TRBD1. The CDR3 contains 16 residues. V lost 4 bases and J lost 6; bases outside the gene matches: 14. Germline V gives CDR1 SGHDT, CDR2 YYEEEE. CDR3 nucleotide sequence: TGTGCCAGCAGCGACCTGACAGGGGCTTTGGAATCTGAAGCTTTCTTT. Protein: CASSDLTGALESEAFF. The whole variable domain, filled in from reference TRBV5-6 and TRBJ1-1, reads DAGVTQSPTHLIKTRGQQVTLRCSPKSGHDTVSWYQQALGQGPQFIFQYYEEEERQRGNFPDRFSGHQFPNYSSELNVNALLLGDSALYLCASSDLTGALESEAFFGQGTRLTVV.

In this sample, this clone turned up a few times. The chain couples TRBV30 to TRBJ1-2; D uncertain. CDR1 and CDR2 (germline): GTSNPN, SVGIG (reference sequence). The V end was cut by 2 bases, the J end by 2 bases, with 18 bases between. The CDR3 loop spans 16 amino acids. The CDR3 sequence: CAWSNTAAALNYGYTF. In nucleotides, the CDR3 is TGTGCCTGGAGTAACACCGCCGCGGCCCTAAACTATGGCTACACCTTC.

DNA of the CDR3: TGTGCCAGCAGTTACATCGACAGGGTCAGAGGCTACACCTTC. Its translation: CASSYIDRVRGYTF. This chain connects TRBV6-2 or TRBV6-3 to TRBJ1-2; 7 bases align to TRBD1. From germline, CDR1 is MNHEY and CDR2 SVGEGT. Trimming cost V 2 bases and J 8 bases; bases outside gene matches: 8. This CDR3 spans 14 amino acids.

The chain combines TRBV19 with TRBJ1-1; possible D gene TRBD1, 5 bases. V was clipped by 2 bases and J by 4 bases, with 11 bases between them. CDR1 is LNHDA, CDR2 SQIVND, per germline (reference sequence). This CDR3 contains 14 residues. The CDR3 region has the DNA TGTGCCAGTAGTATATGGGGGAGGATCACTGAAGCTTTCTTT. This sequence encodes CASSIWGRITEAFF.